A selection of T cell receptor beta chains follows, all from one sample in a study of patients and donors after allogeneic stem cell transplantation. TCRdb ran MiXCR on the RT-PCR reads and lists one entry per CDR3 protein. The table shows around 160,000 distinct CDR3 sequences, with approximately 30% occurring only once. Material: blood, either unsorted or a sorted T cell fraction (not recorded which). The receptors stem from a human donor who was either an allogeneic HSCT recipient or a stem cell or donor lymphocyte infusion donor (not recorded which). It is not recorded whose cells these are; they may come from a transplant donor. The CDR3 runs from the conserved cysteine through the conserved F or W. A D gene is named only where the DNA matches it firmly. Size tells how often a clone was seen (once, few, many) or the class of an expanded clone, and some rows leave it out.

clone_size,v_call,d_call,j_call,cdr3_aa,cdr3_nt
few,TRBV27,.,TRBJ1-1,CASSLGAPTEAFF,TGTGCCAGCAGTTTAGGGGCTCCCACTGAAGCTTTCTTT
few,TRBV20-1,.,TRBJ2-1,CSANPGISGRGGNEQFF,TGCAGTGCTAATCCAGGGATTAGTGGGAGAGGGGGAAATGAGCAGTTCTTC
.,TRBV29-1,TRBD2,TRBJ2-3,CSAGLAGGPLVTQYF,TGCAGCGCCGGACTAGCGGGAGGGCCCTTAGTTACGCAGTATTTT
.,TRBV6-2/TRBV6-3,TRBD2,TRBJ2-7,CASSLTSGRSYEQYF,TGTGCCAGCAGTCTCACTAGCGGACGGTCCTACGAGCAGTACTTC
.,TRBV20-1,TRBD1,TRBJ2-7,CSAYGQGVYEQYF,TGCAGTGCTTACGGACAGGGGGTTTACGAGCAGTACTTC
.,TRBV4-3,TRBD1,TRBJ1-2,CASSQDGTGYYGYTF,TGCGCCAGCAGCCAAGATGGGACAGGCTACTATGGCTACACCTTC
few,TRBV29-1,.,TRBJ1-2,CSVDPLANYGYTF,TGCAGCGTTGATCCCCTAGCTAACTATGGCTACACCTTC
.,TRBV28,.,TRBJ2-3,CASSGTRDNTDTQYF,TGTGCCAGCAGTGGGACCCGGGATAACACAGATACGCAGTATTTT
once,TRBV28,.,TRBJ2-7,CASTPRTEEQYF,TGTGCCAGCACCCCCAGAACTGAAGAGCAGTACTTC
.,TRBV12-3/TRBV12-4,.,TRBJ2-1,CASSLERHEQFF,TGTGCCAGCAGTTTAGAAAGGCATGAGCAGTTCTTC
.,TRBV3-1,.,TRBJ1-1,CASSRGSTEAFF,TGTGCCAGCAGCCGAGGGTCCACTGAAGCTTTCTTT
.,TRBV15,.,TRBJ2-7,CATSRRDNYEQYF,TGTGCCACCAGCCGACGCGACAACTACGAGCAGTACTTC
few,TRBV3-1,.,TRBJ1-2,CASSQRQYGYTF,TGTGCCAGCAGCCAACGACAGTATGGCTACACCTTC
.,TRBV27,TRBD1,TRBJ2-1,CASSHDRGRHEQFF,TGTGCCAGCAGTCACGACAGGGGGCGGCATGAGCAGTTCTTC
.,TRBV6-2/TRBV6-3,TRBD1,TRBJ1-5,CASSYSGGRQPQHF,TGTGCCAGCAGTTACTCAGGGGGCCGTCAGCCCCAGCATTTT
few,TRBV6-6,.,TRBJ2-7,CASKPRGGPQYEQYF,TGTGCCAGCAAACCCAGGGGAGGGCCACAGTACGAGCAGTACTTC
.,TRBV10-3,.,TRBJ2-3,CATGHSTDTQYF,TGTGCCACGGGACACAGCACAGATACGCAGTATTTT
.,TRBV27,TRBD2,TRBJ2-1,CASSFRVAGFNEQFF,TGTGCCAGCAGTTTTAGAGTAGCGGGATTCAATGAGCAGTTCTTC
few,TRBV6-1,TRBD2,TRBJ2-1,CASSSSGGYNEQFF,TGTGCCAGCAGTTCTAGCGGGGGTTACAATGAGCAGTTCTTC
.,TRBV30,.,TRBJ1-1,CAWRRKNTEAFF,TGTGCCTGGCGGAGAAAGAACACTGAAGCTTTCTTT
few,TRBV20-1,TRBD1,TRBJ1-2,CSAQGGARNYGYTF,TGCAGTGCTCAGGGGGGGGCTCGTAACTATGGCTACACCTTC
few,TRBV29-1,TRBD1,TRBJ2-3,CSVEAGTGEPYTQYF,TGCAGCGTTGAAGCGGGGACAGGGGAACCATATACGCAGTATTTT
.,TRBV28,.,TRBJ2-1,CAIRDSGPYNEQFF,TGTGCCATCAGAGATAGCGGCCCCTACAATGAGCAGTTCTTC
few,TRBV3-1,.,TRBJ1-6,CASSQGSGTYNSPLHF,TGTGCCAGCAGCCAAGGTTCAGGAACCTATAATTCACCCCTCCACTTT
.,TRBV5-1,.,TRBJ1-6,CASSLEGSGFNSPLHF,TGCGCCAGCAGCTTGGAGGGGTCAGGCTTTAATTCACCCCTCCACTTT
many,TRBV20-1,.,TRBJ1-5,CSARGGDGQPQHF,TGCAGTGCTAGGGGAGGGGACGGTCAGCCCCAGCATTTT
.,TRBV4-1,TRBD2,TRBJ2-1,CASSQESSGSIEQFF,TGCGCCAGCAGCCAAGAGTCTAGCGGGAGTATTGAGCAGTTCTTC
.,TRBV5-1,.,TRBJ2-3,CASSVGHSDTQYF,TGCGCCAGCAGCGTGGGACATTCAGATACGCAGTATTTT
few,TRBV20-1,.,TRBJ1-6,CSASKGTNTNNSPLHF,TGCAGTGCTAGCAAGGGGACCAATACCAATAATTCACCCCTCCACTTT
.,TRBV27,TRBD1,TRBJ2-1,CASRGQYSYNEQFF,TGTGCCAGCAGGGGACAGTACTCCTACAATGAGCAGTTCTTC
.,TRBV4-1,TRBD1,TRBJ2-2,CASSQGTGLTNTGELFF,TGCGCCAGCAGCCAGGGGACAGGGCTAACGAACACCGGGGAGCTGTTTTTT
few,TRBV4-3,.,TRBJ1-1,CASSQDRGGLEAFF,TGCGCCAGCAGCCAAGATCGCGGGGGGCTGGAAGCTTTCTTT
many,TRBV29-1,TRBD2,TRBJ2-7,CSVRDYASYEQYF,TGCAGCGTTCGGGACTACGCCTCCTACGAGCAGTACTTC
.,TRBV19,TRBD1,TRBJ1-2,CASSIPVSGQGADGYTF,TGTGCCAGTAGTATCCCCGTTTCGGGACAGGGGGCTGACGGCTACACCTTC
.,TRBV12-3/TRBV12-4,.,TRBJ2-1,CASSLRLAQNEQFF,TGTGCCAGCAGTTTAAGGCTAGCTCAGAATGAGCAGTTCTTC
many,TRBV6-6,TRBD1,TRBJ1-4,CASSYRRDRGPRGEKLFF,TGTGCCAGCAGTTACCGCCGGGACAGGGGGCCGCGCGGCGAAAAACTGTTTTTT
.,TRBV4-1,.,TRBJ1-2,CASSQDRRGYTF,TGCGCCAGCAGCCAAGATAGGAGGGGCTACACCTTC
.,TRBV20-1,.,TRBJ1-5,CSASNRVRVQPQHF,TGCAGTGCTAGTAATAGGGTTAGAGTTCAGCCCCAGCATTTT
.,TRBV20-1,TRBD2,TRBJ2-1,CSALPSGRNNEQFF,TGCAGTGCCCTCCCTAGCGGGAGAAACAATGAGCAGTTCTTC
.,TRBV14,.,TRBJ2-3,CASRLSGYTDTQYF,TGTGCCAGCAGGCTGAGCGGTTACACAGATACGCAGTATTTT
.,TRBV27,.,TRBJ2-3,CASSILEGADTQYF,TGTGCCAGCAGCATTCTGGAGGGTGCAGATACGCAGTATTTT
many,TRBV6-5,.,TRBJ1-1,CASRTQGIDTEAFF,TGTGCCAGCAGGACCCAGGGGATCGACACTGAAGCTTTCTTT
few,TRBV12-3/TRBV12-4,TRBD2,TRBJ2-2,CASSQRGGGELFF,TGTGCCAGCAGCCAACGGGGGGGCGGGGAGCTGTTTTTT
.,TRBV18,TRBD1,TRBJ2-7,CASSPPGQGGYEQYF,TGTGCCAGCTCACCTCCGGGACAGGGGGGCTACGAGCAGTACTTC
many,TRBV6-2/TRBV6-3,.,TRBJ1-5,CASSYSGLEPQHF,TGTGCCAGCAGTTACTCAGGGTTGGAGCCCCAGCATTTT
.,TRBV3-1,.,TRBJ2-1,CASSQLGGNEQFF,TGTGCCAGCAGCCAACTTGGGGGTAATGAGCAGTTCTTC
many,TRBV6-1,.,TRBJ2-1,CASSETRAASGEQFF,TGTGCCAGCAGTGAAACTCGCGCGGCCTCGGGTGAGCAGTTCTTC
.,TRBV4-2,.,TRBJ1-2,CASSSSNYGYTF,TGTGCCAGCAGCTCTTCTAACTATGGCTACACCTTC